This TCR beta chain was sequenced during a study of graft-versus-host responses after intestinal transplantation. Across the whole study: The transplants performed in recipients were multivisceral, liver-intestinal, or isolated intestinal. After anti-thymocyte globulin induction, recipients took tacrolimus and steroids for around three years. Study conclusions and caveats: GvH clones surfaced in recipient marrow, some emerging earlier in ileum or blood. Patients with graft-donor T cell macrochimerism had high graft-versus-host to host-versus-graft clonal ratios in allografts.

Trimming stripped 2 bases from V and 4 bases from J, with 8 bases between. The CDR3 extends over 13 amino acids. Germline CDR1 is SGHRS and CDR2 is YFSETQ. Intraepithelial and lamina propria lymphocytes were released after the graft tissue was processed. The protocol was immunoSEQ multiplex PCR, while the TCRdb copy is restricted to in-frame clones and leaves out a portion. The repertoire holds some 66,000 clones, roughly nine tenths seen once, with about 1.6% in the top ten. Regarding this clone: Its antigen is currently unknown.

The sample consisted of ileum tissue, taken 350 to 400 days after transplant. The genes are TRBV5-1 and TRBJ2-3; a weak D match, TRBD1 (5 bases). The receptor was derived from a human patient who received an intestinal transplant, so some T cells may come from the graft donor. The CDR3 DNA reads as TGCGCCAGCAGCTTAGGGGCCCCAGATACGCAGTATTTT. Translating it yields CASSLGAPDTQYF.